This T cell receptor (beta chain) stems from a study of blood T cell repertoires in COVID-19. Background on the study: Italy, Spain and the United States were the sources of the convalescent and acute COVID-19 samples.

Germline V CDR1 and CDR2: SNHLY, FYNNEI. The CDR3 runs to 13 residues. V was cut by 1 base and J by 6 bases, with 10 bases left in between. As processed by the authors: Counts of nucleated cells, estimated from reference gene primer amplification, were obtained. Clones were read by immunoSEQ multiplex PCR, and TCRdb kept only the in-frame ones, dropping some. V, J and clone size derive from that table, while D and trimming were established from the DNA sequence. This sample has about 180,000 clones; about 91% occur once, and the top ten carry about 4.1%. The rearrangement joins TRBV2 to TRBJ2-7; possibly TRBD2 for D (6 bases). The TCR originated in a woman aged 30 to 39 with acute or convalescent COVID-19. The sequenced sample consisted of peripheral blood. CDR3 nucleotides: TGTGCCAGCAGTGAAGGGCTAGCGAGCGAGCAGTACTTC. This codes for CASSEGLASEQYF.